This TCR beta chain was profiled in a study of T-cell memory formation after mild COVID-19. Overall study: Clusters of TCRs were largely donor specific.

This clonotype was observed a single time. Its antigen is not identified. TCRdb reanalysed the 5' RACE reads using MiXCR and keeps one entry per CDR3 protein. Among roughly 350,000 distinct CDR3 sequences listed, over 20% were seen once. Study-wide results and caveats: Contracting clones localized mainly to CM and EM when CD4+ and mainly to EMRA when CD8+.

The receptor was isolated from an adult woman who had mild COVID-19 (a few samples of this study predate the infection). Cell type and time point are not known. Sequences were obtained from PBMCs or a T cell subset sorted from them (not recorded which).

The DNA for the CDR3 is TGTGCCAGCAGCCTCATACAGGGTTCCTATGGCTACACCTTC. Translating gives CASSLIQGSYGYTF. This chain links TRBV5-6 with TRBJ1-2; weak D call: TRBD1 (6 bases). Deletions cut 4 bases from V and 4 bases from J, with 14 bases between. This CDR3 has 14 residues. CDR1 and CDR2 (germline): SGHDT, YYEEEE. Drawing the rest from reference TRBV5-6 and TRBJ1-2, the complete variable domain is DAGVTQSPTHLIKTRGQQVTLRCSPKSGHDTVSWYQQALGQGPQFIFQYYEEEERQRGNFPDRFSGHQFPNYSSELNVNALLLGDSALYLCASSLIQGSYGYTFGSGTRLTVV.